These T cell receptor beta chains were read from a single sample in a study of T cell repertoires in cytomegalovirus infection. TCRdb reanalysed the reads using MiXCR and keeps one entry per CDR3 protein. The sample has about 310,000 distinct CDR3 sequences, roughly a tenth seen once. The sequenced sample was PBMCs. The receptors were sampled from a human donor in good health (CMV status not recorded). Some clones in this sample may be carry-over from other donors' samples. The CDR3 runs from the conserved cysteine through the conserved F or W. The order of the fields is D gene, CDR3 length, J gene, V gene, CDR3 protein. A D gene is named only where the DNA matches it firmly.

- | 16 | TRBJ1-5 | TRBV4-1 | CASSQDLWVNNQPQHF
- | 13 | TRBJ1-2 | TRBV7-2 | CASSLVSGQGYTF
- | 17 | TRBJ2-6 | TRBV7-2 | CASSLSYGFSGANVLTF
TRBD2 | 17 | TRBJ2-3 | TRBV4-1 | CASSQASTSGVGDTQYF
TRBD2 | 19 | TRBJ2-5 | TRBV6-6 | CASSYAPGLAGGPQETQYF
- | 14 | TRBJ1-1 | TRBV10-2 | CASSGQGRSTEAFF
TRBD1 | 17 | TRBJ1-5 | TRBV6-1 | CASSTPLGQLSNQPQHF
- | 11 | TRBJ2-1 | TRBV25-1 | CASSDGGVEFF
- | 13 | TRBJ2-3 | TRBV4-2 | CASSQSPGDTQYF
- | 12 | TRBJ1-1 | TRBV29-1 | CSGRTGNTEAFF
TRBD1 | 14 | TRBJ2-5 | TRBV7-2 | CASTPGQGSETQYF
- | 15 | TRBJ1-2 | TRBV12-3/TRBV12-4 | CASSTLQGSPYGYTF
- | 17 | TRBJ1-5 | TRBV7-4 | CASSLARDRPGNQPQHF
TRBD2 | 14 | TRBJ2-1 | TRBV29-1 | CSVELAGGLNEQFF
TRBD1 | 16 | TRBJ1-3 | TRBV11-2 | CASSPGQGRSGNTIYF
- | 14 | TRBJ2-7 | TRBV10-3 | CAISDPSLSYEQYF
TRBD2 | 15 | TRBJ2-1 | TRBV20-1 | CSARRASGFRDEQFF
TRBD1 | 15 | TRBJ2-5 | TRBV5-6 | CASSLSGTGKETQYF
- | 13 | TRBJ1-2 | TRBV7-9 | CAGRAASTYGYTF
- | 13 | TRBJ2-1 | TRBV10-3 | CASSGTVYNEQFF
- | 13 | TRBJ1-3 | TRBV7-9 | CASSRSSGNTIYF
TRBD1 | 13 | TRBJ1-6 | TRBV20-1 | CSAPRGQDSPLHF
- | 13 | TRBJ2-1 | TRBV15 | CATSSLRRNEQFF
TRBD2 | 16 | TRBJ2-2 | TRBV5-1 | CASSFSGGAITGELFF
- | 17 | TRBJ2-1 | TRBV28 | CASSLLLRDTPYNEQFF
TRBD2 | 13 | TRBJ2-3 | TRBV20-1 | CSPSGGAGDTQYF
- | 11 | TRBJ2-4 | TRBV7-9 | CATRDENIQYF
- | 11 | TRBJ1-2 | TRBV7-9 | CASGSNYGYTF
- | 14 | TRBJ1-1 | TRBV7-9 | CASSLGAGNTEAFF
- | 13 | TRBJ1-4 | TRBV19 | CASRDRLNEKLFF
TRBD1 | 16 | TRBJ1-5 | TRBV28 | CASSSGTGPGNQPQHF
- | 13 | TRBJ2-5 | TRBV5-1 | CASCRGRGETQYF
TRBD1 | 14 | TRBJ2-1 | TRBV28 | CASSFVDRGHEQFF
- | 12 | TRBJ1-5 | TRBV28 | CASSKGRQPQHF
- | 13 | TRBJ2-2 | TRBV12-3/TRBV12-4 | CASSLWDAGELFF
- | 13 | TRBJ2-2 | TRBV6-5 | CASSYPNTGELFF
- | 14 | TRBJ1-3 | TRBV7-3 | CASSLQGGGNTIYF
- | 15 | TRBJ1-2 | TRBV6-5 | CASSSLPLTVYGYTF
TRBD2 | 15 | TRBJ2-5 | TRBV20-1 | CSASPAAGGPETQYF
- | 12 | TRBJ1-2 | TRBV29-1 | CSVRSGDYGYTF
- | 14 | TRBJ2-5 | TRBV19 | CASSINGVAETQYF